The rows below give T cell receptor beta chains drawn from one sample of a study of blood T cell repertoires in COVID-19. Assay: immunoSEQ multiplex PCR; the TCRdb copy retains only in-frame clones and omits some. The sample consists of around 120,000 clones, 85% to 90% of them appearing once. Sequences were obtained from peripheral blood. These receptor sequences come from a woman aged 70-85 years with acute or convalescent COVID-19. Both conserved end residues are part of each CDR3. The D gene is left open where the match is weak. A clone size is listed for some rows: how often the clone was seen (once, few, many), or a class if it is expanded.

CDR3,DNA,V,size,J,D
CASSLAVNQPQHF,TGTGCCAGCAGTTTAGCCGTCAATCAGCCCCAGCATTTT,TRBV12-3/TRBV12-4,.,TRBJ1-5,.
CASSKTSGSTDTQYF,TGTGCCAGCAGTAAGACTAGCGGTAGCACAGATACGCAGTATTTT,TRBV7-3,.,TRBJ2-3,TRBD2
CASSLGTAGGETQYF,TGTGCCAGCAGCCTTGGGACAGCTGGAGGGGAGACCCAGTACTTC,TRBV4-2,.,TRBJ2-5,.
CASSLGSYRNQPQHF,TGTGCCAGCAGCTTGGGGAGTTACCGCAATCAGCCCCAGCATTTT,TRBV5-6,.,TRBJ1-5,.
CASSQMGGTTEAFF,TGTGCCAGCAGCCAGATGGGAGGGACCACTGAAGCTTTCTTT,TRBV4-2,.,TRBJ1-1,.
CASSSLDSSSEKLFF,TGTGCCAGTAGTTCTTTAGACAGCTCCAGCGAAAAACTGTTTTTT,TRBV19,.,TRBJ1-4,.
CASSLTGTGPSGNTIYF,TGTGCCAGCAGCCTCACCGGGACAGGCCCCTCTGGAAACACCATATATTTT,TRBV9,once,TRBJ1-3,TRBD1
CASSPSRTNNEQFF,TGTGCCAGCAGCCCTAGTAGGACAAACAATGAGCAGTTCTTC,TRBV7-9,.,TRBJ2-1,.
CASSVTGQGQPQHF,TGTGCCAGCAGCGTTACAGGGCAGGGGCAGCCCCAGCATTTT,TRBV9,.,TRBJ1-5,.
CATPPRQGVDEQFF,TGTGCCACCCCCCCGCGACAGGGGGTTGATGAGCAGTTCTTC,TRBV2,once,TRBJ2-1,TRBD1
CASSYPAGANTGELFF,TGTGCCAGCAGTTATCCAGCGGGGGCGAACACCGGGGAGCTGTTTTTT,TRBV6-6,.,TRBJ2-2,TRBD2
CASSLQGAISEAFF,TGTGCCAGCAGTTTACAGGGGGCGATTTCTGAAGCTTTCTTT,TRBV27,.,TRBJ1-1,TRBD1
CASSDQGTYNEQFF,TGTGCCAGCAGTGATCAGGGTACCTACAATGAGCAGTTCTTC,TRBV28,.,TRBJ2-1,.
CASSLEYWGQNSYEQYF,TGTGCCAGCAGCTTAGAGTATTGGGGGCAGAACTCCTACGAGCAGTACTTC,TRBV7-8,.,TRBJ2-7,.
CASREGQGNNEQFF,TGTGCCAGCAGAGAGGGACAGGGTAACAATGAGCAGTTCTTC,TRBV7-9,.,TRBJ2-1,TRBD1
CASRPGQGATDTQYF,TGTGCCAGCAGACCTGGACAGGGGGCGACAGATACGCAGTATTTT,TRBV5-4,.,TRBJ2-3,TRBD1
CASSLSVLASYEQYF,TGTGCCAGCAGTTTATCAGTTCTAGCATCCTACGAGCAGTACTTC,TRBV28,once,TRBJ2-7,.
CASSIDKRTSYEQYF,TGTGCCAGTAGTATAGACAAGCGGACCTCCTACGAGCAGTACTTC,TRBV19,once,TRBJ2-7,.
CASSWTGNTEAFF,TGTGCCAGCAGTTGGACAGGGAACACTGAAGCTTTCTTT,TRBV27,once,TRBJ1-1,TRBD1
CASSQGASEGQFF,TGTGCCAGCAGCCAAGGGGCCTCCGAGGGGCAGTTCTTC,TRBV3-1/TRBV3-2,.,TRBJ2-1,.
CSASVTGTAIGNTIYF,TGCAGTGCTAGTGTAACCGGGACAGCGATTGGAAACACCATATATTTT,TRBV20-1,.,TRBJ1-3,TRBD1
CAIREGSTNEKLFF,TGTGCCATCCGGGAGGGGTCTACTAATGAAAAACTGTTTTTT,TRBV28,.,TRBJ1-4,.
CASGNRGRPYNEQFF,TGTGCCAGCGGCAACAGGGGGCGACCCTACAATGAGCAGTTCTTC,TRBV11-2,.,TRBJ2-1,TRBD1
CATSGNSEQYF,TGTGCCACCTCGGGGAATAGCGAGCAGTACTTC,TRBV6-5,few,TRBJ2-7,.
CASRYGGSYNEQFF,TGTGCCAGTCGATACGGGGGAAGTTACAATGAGCAGTTCTTC,TRBV19,.,TRBJ2-1,.
CATSRAGRADTQYF,TGTGCCACCAGCAGAGCAGGGAGGGCCGATACGCAGTATTTT,TRBV15,many,TRBJ2-3,TRBD2
CASSFPGGEQYF,TGCGCCAGCAGCTTCCCCGGTGGCGAGCAGTACTTC,TRBV5-1,.,TRBJ2-7,.
CASRRDRGGNSPLHF,TGTGCCAGCAGACGGGACAGGGGCGGAAATTCACCCCTCCACTTT,TRBV28,.,TRBJ1-6,TRBD1
CASSPTSGGTEQFF,TGTGCCAGCAGCCCGACTAGCGGGGGTACTGAGCAGTTCTTC,TRBV2,.,TRBJ2-1,TRBD2
CASSLGGGNQPQHF,TGTGCCAGCAGTTTAGGGGGCGGCAATCAGCCCCAGCATTTT,TRBV2,.,TRBJ1-5,TRBD1
CASSFGWTGGGETQYF,TGTGCCAGCAGTTTTGGGTGGACAGGGGGCGGGGAGACCCAGTACTTC,TRBV28,.,TRBJ2-5,TRBD1
CAGRLGLMNTEAFF,TGTGCTGGGAGGCTGGGACTCATGAACACTGAAGCTTTCTTT,TRBV30,few,TRBJ1-1,.
CASSQARGPYNEQFF,TGTGCCAGCAGCCAAGCGCGGGGGCCCTACAATGAGCAGTTCTTC,TRBV3-1/TRBV3-2,.,TRBJ2-1,.
CASSAGVRGGSQPQHF,TGTGCCAGCAGCGCCGGGGTTAGGGGCGGGAGTCAGCCCCAGCATTTT,TRBV7-6,.,TRBJ1-5,.
CASSSSGTGNSPLHF,TGTGCCAGCAGCTCCTCCGGGACAGGAAATTCACCCCTCCACTTT,TRBV13,.,TRBJ1-6,TRBD1
CASSGPGESSGANVLTF,TGCGCCAGCAGTGGTCCAGGGGAGAGCTCTGGGGCCAACGTCCTGACTTTC,TRBV10-1,.,TRBJ2-6,.
CASSSLSIAGGRSEQFF,TGTGCCAGCAGTTCACTCTCTATTGCGGGGGGGCGATCTGAGCAGTTCTTC,TRBV28,.,TRBJ2-1,TRBD2
CATSERQVNEKLFF,TGTGCCACCAGCGAGCGACAGGTCAATGAAAAACTGTTTTTT,TRBV15,.,TRBJ1-4,.
CASRPTGQGAGAEAFF,TGTGCCAGCAGACCCACGGGACAGGGGGCCGGCGCTGAAGCTTTCTTT,TRBV28,.,TRBJ1-1,TRBD1
CAWSDTQGTTYTDTQYF,TGTGCCTGGAGCGACACTCAGGGGACAACCTACACAGATACGCAGTATTTT,TRBV30,.,TRBJ2-3,.
CASSIDRGGSSYNSPLHF,TGTGCCAGCAGTATCGACAGGGGTGGGAGCTCCTATAATTCACCCCTCCACTTT,TRBV28,.,TRBJ1-6,TRBD1
CASSLGQGVLTEAFF,TGTGCCAGCAGCTTGGGGCAGGGGGTCTTAACTGAAGCTTTCTTT,TRBV5-4,.,TRBJ1-1,TRBD1
CASSIIRQGLADTQYF,TGTGCCAGTAGTATCATCAGACAGGGGCTGGCAGATACGCAGTATTTT,TRBV19,.,TRBJ2-3,TRBD1
CASSQPQGYGYTF,TGTGCCAGCAGCCAACCACAGGGGTATGGCTACACCTTC,TRBV3-1/TRBV3-2,.,TRBJ1-2,TRBD1
CASSVNRGDTEAFF,TGTGCCAGCAGCGTCAACAGGGGAGACACTGAAGCTTTCTTT,TRBV9,.,TRBJ1-1,TRBD1
CASSYSSQGGNYGYTF,TGTGCCAGCAGTTACTCGAGCCAGGGCGGTAACTATGGCTACACCTTC,TRBV6-2/TRBV6-3,once,TRBJ1-2,.
CSADTSVEQFF,TGCAGTGCCGACACTAGCGTCGAGCAGTTCTTC,TRBV20-1,.,TRBJ2-1,TRBD2
CASSRLSSYNEQFF,TGTGCCAGTAGCAGGTTAAGCTCCTACAATGAGCAGTTCTTC,TRBV19,.,TRBJ2-1,.
CASSYSGAGVANGYTF,TGTGCCAGCAGTTACTCGGGTGCGGGGGTGGCGAATGGCTACACCTTC,TRBV6-5,.,TRBJ1-2,.